A selection of T cell receptor beta chains follows, all from one sample in a study of identical twins. TCRdb called the 5' RACE reads again in MiXCR, with one record for every CDR3 protein. The repertoire holds 450,000 or so distinct CDR3 sequences, with 12% to 15% as singletons. Another study also made use of these data, one on yellow fever vaccine responses in identical twins.

Sequencing was carried out using CD4+ T cells sorted from blood. These receptors came from a woman between 18 and 29 years old in good health. The CDR3 runs from the conserved cysteine through the conserved F or W. The D gene is left open where the match is weak. The size field is filled for only some rows; it gives once, few, many or a size class.

>NA|TRBJ2-4|NA|TRBV7-6
TGTGCCAGCAGCCCCAAGGGGGGGGCAATCCAAGACCTCAAAAACATTCAGTACTTC
CASSPKGGAIQDLKNIQYF
>TRBD2|TRBJ2-1|few|TRBV5-1
TGCGCCAGCAGCATGGCTAGCGGGGGCGGTGAGCAGTTCTTC
CASSMASGGGEQFF
>TRBD1|TRBJ2-2|medium-sized|TRBV12-3/TRBV12-4
TGTGCCAGCAGTCACGGACAGGGGTTCGGGGAGCTGTTTTTT
CASSHGQGFGELFF
>TRBD2|TRBJ2-7|NA|TRBV6-2/TRBV6-3
TGTGCCAGCAGTTACTTGGGGACTAGCGGGTTCTTCTACGAGCAGTACTTC
CASSYLGTSGFFYEQYF
>TRBD1|TRBJ2-2|many|TRBV12-3/TRBV12-4
TGTGCCAGCAGTCCAGGACAGGGGGCAGGCGGGGAGCTGTTTTTT
CASSPGQGAGGELFF
>NA|TRBJ1-5|NA|TRBV18
TGTGCCAGCTCACCACCCAGCAATCAGCCCCAGCATTTT
CASSPPSNQPQHF
>NA|TRBJ2-2|NA|TRBV12-3/TRBV12-4
TGTGCCAGCAGGGAATCACCCGGGGACACCGGGGAGCTGTTTTTT
CASRESPGDTGELFF
>NA|TRBJ1-1|NA|TRBV6-5
TGTGCCAGCAGTTACGGTAGCGAGCGCTGGGGAGCTTTCTTT
CASSYGSERWGAFF
>NA|TRBJ2-3|NA|TRBV14
TGTGCCAGCAGCCTAAGGAGAACCGGGGGCGTAATGGCAGATACGCAGTATTTT
CASSLRRTGGVMADTQYF
>NA|TRBJ2-7|NA|TRBV20-1
TGCAGTGCTAGTTGGGCAGAACCCTACGAGCAGTACTTC
CSASWAEPYEQYF
>NA|TRBJ2-7|NA|TRBV20-1
TGCAGTGCTAGAGATTGGGCAGGGGCATTAGACGAGCAGTACTTC
CSARDWAGALDEQYF
>TRBD1|TRBJ2-1|few|TRBV24-1
TGTGCCACCAGTGATCCTTCCGGGACAGGAGAAACCAAGGGTGAGCAGTTCTTC
CATSDPSGTGETKGEQFF
>NA|TRBJ2-1|NA|TRBV5-5
TGTGCCAGCAGCATACAGGACCTACCCAACAATGAGCAGTTCTTC
CASSIQDLPNNEQFF
>TRBD1|TRBJ2-1|few|TRBV2
TGTGCCAGCAGGACGACAGGGTTCAATGAGCAGTTCTTC
CASRTTGFNEQFF
>NA|TRBJ2-4|NA|TRBV4-1
TGCGCCAGCAGCCAAGGAAATCAAGGGCCAGGAGACATTCAGTACTTC
CASSQGNQGPGDIQYF
>NA|TRBJ2-7|NA|TRBV11-2
TGTGCCAGCAGCAGAGGATGGGGGCTCGGCTCCTACGAGCAGTACTTC
CASSRGWGLGSYEQYF
>NA|TRBJ2-1|many|TRBV15
TGTGCCACCAGCCGACAATCGCCGGGGTCAGTTGAGCAGTTCTTC
CATSRQSPGSVEQFF
>NA|TRBJ2-1|few|TRBV5-1
TGCGCCAGCAGCTTAGAAACTAGGATCACCTACAATGAGCAGTTCTTC
CASSLETRITYNEQFF
>NA|TRBJ1-5|NA|TRBV27
TGTGCCAGCAGGGTTTATGGCAATCAGCCCCAGCATTTT
CASRVYGNQPQHF
>TRBD2|TRBJ2-2|NA|TRBV7-8
TGTGCCAGCAGTTATAGCGGGGGGACCTCGAACACCGGGGAGCTGTTTTTT
CASSYSGGTSNTGELFF
>TRBD1|TRBJ1-1|few|TRBV5-1
TGCGCCAGCAGCTTGGACAGGGGAGTTTTCTTT
CASSLDRGVFF
>TRBD1|TRBJ2-7|many|TRBV12-3/TRBV12-4
TGTGCCAGCAGTCCTCTGGGACAGGCTCGCTACGAGCAGTACTTC
CASSPLGQARYEQYF
>NA|TRBJ1-5|many|TRBV5-5
TGTGCCAGCAGCTTGGCCGGCTGGGATCAGCCCCAGCATTTT
CASSLAGWDQPQHF
>NA|TRBJ1-4|few|TRBV4-2
TGTGCCAGCAGCCCATCCAGCCCTGCCCCTGGTGAAAAACTGTTTTTT
CASSPSSPAPGEKLFF
>NA|TRBJ2-3|NA|TRBV7-9
TGTGCCAGCAGCTCCCGGGGCGGCAGCACAGATACGCAGTATTTT
CASSSRGGSTDTQYF
>NA|TRBJ2-2|few|TRBV9
TGTGCCAGCAGCGTATCGGTTTCTGGGGAGCTGTTTTTT
CASSVSVSGELFF
>TRBD2|TRBJ2-3|few|TRBV7-6
TGTGCCAGCAGCTTAGTTGGACTAGCGGGATCAGATACGCAGTATTTT
CASSLVGLAGSDTQYF
>NA|TRBJ1-4|few|TRBV3-1
TGTGCCAGCAGCAAGGAATCTGAAAAACTGTTTTTT
CASSKESEKLFF
>TRBD2|TRBJ2-1|few|TRBV28
TGTGCCAGCAGTTATACTAGCGGGAGCTCCTACAATGAGCAGTTCTTC
CASSYTSGSSYNEQFF
>TRBD1|TRBJ2-1|few|TRBV18
TGTGCCAGCTCACCAGGGACAGGTCCAAATGAGCAGTTCTTC
CASSPGTGPNEQFF
>NA|TRBJ2-3|few|TRBV6-1
TGTGCCAGTCTCAACGGGCTTGCCCCGGATACGCAGTATTTT
CASLNGLAPDTQYF
>NA|TRBJ2-5|NA|TRBV6-1
TGTGCCAGCAGACAGACAAACCAAGAGACCCAGTACTTC
CASRQTNQETQYF
>NA|TRBJ2-6|few|TRBV7-3
TGTGCCAGCAGCTTAAACGGATCTCAAAGCTCTGGGGCCAACGTCCTGACTTTC
CASSLNGSQSSGANVLTF
>NA|TRBJ2-3|NA|TRBV3-1
TGTGCCAGCAGCGGGGGGCTCCTAGATACGCAGTATTTT
CASSGGLLDTQYF
>NA|TRBJ2-5|once|TRBV6-1
TGTGCCAGCAATCGGGGAAGGTTAGCAGGGGAGACCCAGTACTTC
CASNRGRLAGETQYF
>NA|TRBJ2-6|few|TRBV10-3
TGTGCCATCAGACTGAGCGTAGGTACCGGGGCCAACGTCCTGACTTTC
CAIRLSVGTGANVLTF
>NA|TRBJ2-7|few|TRBV6-2/TRBV6-3
TGTGCCAGCACGGACGCGACCACGGGGCAGTACTTC
CASTDATTGQYF
>TRBD1|TRBJ2-1|NA|TRBV12-3/TRBV12-4
TGTGCCAGCAGCAGAGCCCATCAGACAGGGTTCGGTGAGCAGTTCTTC
CASSRAHQTGFGEQFF
>NA|TRBJ2-7|NA|TRBV7-2
TGTGCCAGCAGCCCCCCCGCTAGCCCCGAGCAGTACTTC
CASSPPASPEQYF
>TRBD1|TRBJ2-1|few|TRBV24-1
TGTGCCACCTCACAGGGGCCAGGCCATCCTCTTTCGAGGTCCTACAATGAGCAGTTCTTC
CATSQGPGHPLSRSYNEQFF
>TRBD1|TRBJ2-1|few|TRBV5-1
TGCGCCAGCAGCCTTTCGACAGGGCAATTTGAGCAGTTCTTC
CASSLSTGQFEQFF